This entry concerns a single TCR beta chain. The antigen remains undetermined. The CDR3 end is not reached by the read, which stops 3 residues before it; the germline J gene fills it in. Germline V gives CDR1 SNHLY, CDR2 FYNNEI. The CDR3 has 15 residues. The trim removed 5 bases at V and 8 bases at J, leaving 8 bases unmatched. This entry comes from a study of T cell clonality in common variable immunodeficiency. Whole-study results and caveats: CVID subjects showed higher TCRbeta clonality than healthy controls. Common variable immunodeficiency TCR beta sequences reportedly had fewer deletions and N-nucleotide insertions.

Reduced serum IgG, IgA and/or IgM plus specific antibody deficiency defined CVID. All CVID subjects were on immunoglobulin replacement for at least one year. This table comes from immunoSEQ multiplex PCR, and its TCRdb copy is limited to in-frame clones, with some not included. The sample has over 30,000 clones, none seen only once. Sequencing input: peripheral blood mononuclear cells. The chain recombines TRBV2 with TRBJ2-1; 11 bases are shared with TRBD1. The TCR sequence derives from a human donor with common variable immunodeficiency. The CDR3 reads CASSPGQGGWYEQFF. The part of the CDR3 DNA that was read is TGTGCCAGCAGTCCGGGACAGGGGGGGTGGTATGAG.